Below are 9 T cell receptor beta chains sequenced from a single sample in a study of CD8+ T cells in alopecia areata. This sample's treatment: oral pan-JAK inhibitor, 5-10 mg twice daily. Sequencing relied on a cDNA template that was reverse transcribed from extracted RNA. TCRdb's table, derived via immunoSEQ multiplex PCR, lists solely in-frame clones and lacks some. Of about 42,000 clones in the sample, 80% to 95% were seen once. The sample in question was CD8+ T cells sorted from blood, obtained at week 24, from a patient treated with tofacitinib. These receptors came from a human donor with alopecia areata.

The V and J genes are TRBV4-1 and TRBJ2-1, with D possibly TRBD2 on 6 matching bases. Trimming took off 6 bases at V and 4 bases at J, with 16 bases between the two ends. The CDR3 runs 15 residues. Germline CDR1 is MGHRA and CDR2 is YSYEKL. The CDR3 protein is CASSPRLETYNEQFF. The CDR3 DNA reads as TGCGCCAGCAGTCCAAGACTAGAAACGTACAATGAGCAGTTCTTC.

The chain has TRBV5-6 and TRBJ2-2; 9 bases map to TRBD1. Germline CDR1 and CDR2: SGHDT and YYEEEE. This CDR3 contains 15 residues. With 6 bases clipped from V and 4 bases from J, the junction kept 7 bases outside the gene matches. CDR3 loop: CASNRKDRGTGELFF. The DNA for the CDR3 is TGTGCCAGCAATCGTAAGGACAGGGGCACCGGGGAGCTGTTTTTT.

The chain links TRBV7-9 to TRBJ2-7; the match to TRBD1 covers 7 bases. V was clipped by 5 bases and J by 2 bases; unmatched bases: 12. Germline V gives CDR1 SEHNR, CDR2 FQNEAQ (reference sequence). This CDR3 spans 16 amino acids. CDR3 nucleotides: TGTGCCAGCAGCAAACACCGGGACAGAATTACCTACGAGCAGTACTTC. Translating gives CASSKHRDRITYEQYF.

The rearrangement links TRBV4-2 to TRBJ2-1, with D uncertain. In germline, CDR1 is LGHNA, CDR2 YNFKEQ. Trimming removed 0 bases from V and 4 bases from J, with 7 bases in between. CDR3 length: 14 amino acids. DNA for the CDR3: TGTGCCAGCAGCCAAGATTCACAGTACAATGAGCAGTTCTTC. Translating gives CASSQDSQYNEQFF.

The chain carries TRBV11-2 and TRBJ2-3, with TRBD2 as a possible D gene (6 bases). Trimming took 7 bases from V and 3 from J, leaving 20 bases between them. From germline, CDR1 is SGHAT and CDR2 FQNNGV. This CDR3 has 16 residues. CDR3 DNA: TGTGCCAGCACGCCGACTAGTCGATTTGCGACAGATACGCAGTATTTT. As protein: CASTPTSRFATDTQYF.

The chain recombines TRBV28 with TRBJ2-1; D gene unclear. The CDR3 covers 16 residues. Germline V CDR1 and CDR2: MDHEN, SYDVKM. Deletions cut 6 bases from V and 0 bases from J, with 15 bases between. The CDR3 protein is CASSLPGRSSYNEQFF. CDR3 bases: TGTGCCAGCAGCTTACCTGGCAGAAGCTCCTACAATGAGCAGTTCTTC. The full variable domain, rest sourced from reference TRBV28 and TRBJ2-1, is DVKVTQSSRYLVKRTGEKVFLECVQDMDHENMFWYRQDPGLGLRLIYFSYDVKMKEKGDIPEGYSVSREKKERFSLILESASTNQTSMYLCASSLPGRSSYNEQFFGPGTRLTVL.

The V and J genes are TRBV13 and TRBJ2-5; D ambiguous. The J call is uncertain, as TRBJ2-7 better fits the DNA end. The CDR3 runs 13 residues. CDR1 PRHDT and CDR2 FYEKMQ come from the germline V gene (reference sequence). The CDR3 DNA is TGTGCCAGCAGCTTTTTCCAGAGCTACGAGCAGTACTTC. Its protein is CASSFFQSYEQYF.

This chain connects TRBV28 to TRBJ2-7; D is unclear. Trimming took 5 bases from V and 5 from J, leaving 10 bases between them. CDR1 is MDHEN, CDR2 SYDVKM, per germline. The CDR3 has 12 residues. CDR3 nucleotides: TGTGCCAGCAGTCCCCCGAAGCACGAGCAGTACTTC. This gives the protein CASSPPKHEQYF.

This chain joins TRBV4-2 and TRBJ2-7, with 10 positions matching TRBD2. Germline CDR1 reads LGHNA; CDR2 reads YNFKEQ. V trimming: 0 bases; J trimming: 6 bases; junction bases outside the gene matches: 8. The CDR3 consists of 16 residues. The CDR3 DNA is TGTGCCAGCAGCCAAGATCCGAGCGGGGGGGCGAGCGAGCAGTACTTC. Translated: CASSQDPSGGASEQYF.